Below are 8 T cell receptor beta chains sequenced from a single sample in a study of cytomegalovirus exposure and HLA in healthy donors (dated by TCRdb to the late 2010s). The library came from the immunoSEQ multiplex PCR assay. For the multiplex PCR, a mixture combining 60 forward primers for TCR Vbeta segments and 13 reverse primers for TCR Jbeta segments was used. As stored in TCRdb, this immuneACCESS dataset retains in-frame rearrangements with V and J assigned. A fraction of the clones does not appear; measured against another copy, unresolved V genes explain less than half of the discrepancy, and the remainder lacks a known reason. Present in this sample are roughly 200,000 clones, around three quarters of which were seen just once. Of the sample, around 6% is held by the ten largest clones. Sequenced input: PBMCs. The origin of the receptors is a man aged 35 to 55 in good health and CMV-seronegative.

J is TRBJ1-2 and V is TRBV6-5; 7 bases line up with TRBD1. Germline V gives CDR1 MNHEY, CDR2 SVGAGI. J gave up 4 bases and V 4 bases, and 6 bases lay outside the gene matches. CDR3 length: 14 amino acids. The CDR3 sequence: CASSSTGRPYGYTF. DNA of the CDR3: TGTGCCAGCAGTTCGACAGGGCGCCCCTATGGCTACACCTTC.

The chain joins TRBV18 to TRBJ1-3, with D perhaps TRBD1 (5 bases). CDR1 is KGHSH, CDR2 LQKENI, per germline. The CDR3 covers 17 residues. Trimming removed 6 bases from V and 1 base from J, with 19 bases in between. CDR3 bases: TGTGCCAGCTCTCCGGGCCCCAGGGCTAATTCTGGAAACACCATATATTTT. This translates into CASSPGPRANSGNTIYF.

Written as DNA, the CDR3 is TGTGCCAGCAGCACGGACAGGGAGGCCGAGCAGTACTTC. This translates into CASSTDREAEQYF. V usage is TRBV27 and J usage is TRBJ2-7; 8 bases fit TRBD1. V was pared by 6 bases and J by 6 bases, with 7 bases of the junction left unmatched. The CDR3 is 13 residues long. Germline assignment: CDR1 MNHEY and CDR2 SMNVEV (reference sequence).

The V gene is TRBV5-4, the J gene TRBJ1-4; D gene unclear. Germline assignment: CDR1 SGHNT and CDR2 YYREEE (reference sequence). V lost 0 bases to trimming and J lost 5 bases, with 8 bases between them. The CDR3 is 14 residues long. The CDR3 loop reads CASSLDLQNEKLFF. CDR3 bases: TGTGCCAGCAGCTTGGATCTACAGAATGAAAAACTGTTTTTT. The variable domain in full, completed from reference TRBV5-4 and TRBJ1-4, reads ETGVTQSPTHLIKTRGQQVTLRCSSQSGHNTVSWYQQALGQGPQFIFQYYREEENGRGNFPPRFSGLQFPNYSSELNVNALELDDSALYLCASSLDLQNEKLFFGSGTQLSVL.

The rearrangement links TRBV27 to TRBJ2-1; TRBD2 matches at 10 bases. CDR1 is MNHEY and CDR2 is SMNVEV in the germline V gene (reference sequence). The V segment lost 5 bases and the J segment 3 bases; nucleotides outside the gene matches: 10. The CDR3 sequence is 17 residues long. CDR3 loop: CASSPSGKREGYNEQFF. The CDR3 DNA sequence: TGTGCCAGCAGTCCCAGCGGCAAGCGGGAGGGCTACAATGAGCAGTTCTTC.

The genes are TRBV5-4 and TRBJ2-7; weak D call: TRBD1 (6 bases). This CDR3 spans 14 amino acids. Trimming stripped 4 bases from V and 3 bases from J, with 14 bases between. Germline assignment: CDR1 SGHNT and CDR2 YYREEE (reference sequence). The CDR3 spells CASSLWTVDYEQYF. CDR3 nucleotides: TGTGCCAGCAGCCTCTGGACAGTCGACTACGAGCAGTACTTC.

Comment on this clone: This CDR3 is also generated by other DNA sequences in the sample. V usage is TRBV7-9 and J usage is TRBJ1-4; D is unclear. This CDR3 has 15 amino acids. CDR1 is SEHNR and CDR2 is FQNEAQ in the germline V gene (reference sequence). Trimming removed 2 bases from V and 1 base from J, with 8 bases in between. The CDR3 is CASSLKTGTNEKLFF. CDR3 in DNA: TGTGCCAGCAGCTTAAAGACGGGAACTAATGAAAAACTGTTTTTT. Full variable domain (rest looked up from reference TRBV7-9 and TRBJ1-4): DTGVSQNPRHKITKRGQNVTFRCDPISEHNRLYWYRQTLGQGPEFLTYFQNEAQLEKSRLLSDRFSAERPKGSFSTLEIQRTEQGDSAMYLCASSLKTGTNEKLFFGSGTQLSVL.

The chain uses TRBV9 and TRBJ1-5; 9 nucleotides match TRBD1. CDR1 is SGDLS, CDR2 YYNGEE, per germline. V lost 3 bases, J lost 5 bases, and 3 bases stayed unmatched. This CDR3 comprises 14 residues. Here the CDR3 DNA reads TGTGCCAGCAGCGAGGGACAGGGTGATCAGCCCCAGCATTTT. Translating it yields CASSEGQGDQPQHF.